Shown below are 26 T cell receptor beta chains from a single sample sequenced in a study of circulating and synovial CD4+ cells in juvenile arthritis. The method was immunoSEQ multiplex PCR; TCRdb's version includes in-frame clones alone and lacks a portion of them. This sample has around 2,700 clones, with 85% to 90% found just once. The sequenced sample consisted of HLA-DR+ CD4+ T cells from blood. The subset is: circulating pathogenic-like lymphocytes, sorted as HLA-DR+CD14-CD3+CD4+CD25low/- blood T cells. The receptors stem from a human donor with juvenile idiopathic arthritis.

The chain links TRBV6-1 to TRBJ2-1; D not certain. Deletions cut 8 bases from V and 0 bases from J, with 14 bases between. The CDR3 consists of 15 residues. CDR1 is MNHNS, CDR2 SASEGT, per germline. DNA of the CDR3: TGTGCCAGCCAGCTTAACACGGGCTCCTACAATGAGCAGTTCTTC. It specifies CASQLNTGSYNEQFF.

The rearrangement uses TRBV7-2 and TRBJ2-3; D might be TRBD2 (5 bases). Trimming removed 4 bases at V and 5 bases at J, with 10 bases between. The CDR3 is 13 residues long. Germline V gives CDR1 SGHTA, CDR2 FQGNSA. The CDR3 loop reads CASSSGVVDTQYF. The CDR3 bases are TGTGCCAGCAGCTCCGGGGTGGTAGATACGCAGTATTTT.

The J gene is TRBJ2-2, the V gene TRBV18; D is perhaps TRBD2 (7 bases). The V end was cut by 3 bases, the J end by 4 bases, with 15 bases between. Germline V gene sequence: CDR1 KGHSH, CDR2 LQKENI. The CDR3 has 16 residues. CDR3 amino acids: CASSPPGGQSTGELFF. The CDR3 DNA is TGTGCCAGCTCACCCCCCGGGGGGCAGAGCACCGGGGAGCTGTTTTTT.

J is TRBJ1-2 and V is TRBV6-5, with 9 positions matching TRBD1. Trimming removed 6 bases from V and 6 bases from J; junction bases left unmatched: 5. CDR1 is MNHEY, CDR2 SVGAGI, per germline. This CDR3 has 13 amino acids. The CDR3: CASSVQGAHGYTF. Here the CDR3 DNA reads TGTGCCAGCAGCGTACAGGGGGCTCATGGCTACACCTTC.

This chain joins TRBV6-5 and TRBJ1-2, with D hard to call. The V end was cut by 6 bases, the J end by 8 bases, with 13 bases between. The CDR3 contains 12 residues. Germline loops: CDR1 MNHEY, CDR2 SVGAGI. This CDR3 is CASRSRSGGYTF. DNA for the CDR3: TGTGCCAGCAGGTCGCGGTCGGGAGGCTACACCTTC.

The gene calls are TRBV6-5 and TRBJ2-7, with a possible D match to TRBD2 (6 bases). Germline CDR1 reads MNHEY; CDR2 reads SVGAGI. The CDR3 has 13 residues. V dropped 8 bases and J dropped 1 base, with 12 bases sitting between them. The CDR3 loop is CASRSRGSYEQYF. In DNA, the CDR3 is TGTGCCAGCCGATCCCGGGGGTCCTACGAGCAGTACTTC.

This clone came up a few times. The gene calls are TRBV5-1 and TRBJ2-7; D is unclear. Trimming pared 1 base from V and 2 bases from J, leaving 7 bases between. Germline CDR1 and CDR2: SGHRS and YFSETQ. This CDR3 contains 13 residues. CDR3 sequence: CASSLYQTYEQYF. The CDR3 nucleotides read TGCGCCAGCAGCTTGTACCAGACCTACGAGCAGTACTTC.

This clone came up once. CDR3 sequence reads: CASSLNPGDTQYF. For the CDR3, the DNA is TGTGCCAGCAGCTTAAACCCGGGAGATACGCAGTATTTT. The J gene is TRBJ2-3, the V gene TRBV7-2, with D unresolved. Germline V lookup: CDR1 SGHTA, CDR2 FQGNSA. The CDR3 spans 13 residues. V was cut by 2 bases and J by 5 bases, with 8 bases left in between.

The chain links TRBV15 to TRBJ1-5; 7 bases map to TRBD1. The CDR3 runs 16 residues. V was pared by 4 bases and J by 2 bases, with 8 bases of the junction left unmatched. CDR1 is LNHNV and CDR2 is YYDKDF in the germline V gene (reference sequence). CDR3 DNA: TGTGCCACCAGCATTAGACAGGGCGGAGGCAATCAGCCCCAGCATTTT. It translates to CATSIRQGGGNQPQHF.

The V and J genes are TRBV6-5 and TRBJ2-1; 9 bases are a match to TRBD2. CDR3 length equals 16 residues. Unmatched junction bases numbered 11, after V lost 1 base and J lost 10 bases. The germline gives CDR1 MNHEY, CDR2 SVGAGI. DNA of the CDR3: TGTGCCAGCAGTTACTGGCGGGGGGGCCGTTCGGGAGAGCAGTTCTTC. As protein: CASSYWRGGRSGEQFF.

This clone has a single count. This chain joins TRBV18 and TRBJ2-3; 8 positions agree with TRBD1. V lost 2 bases and J lost 4; bases outside the gene matches: 5. The germline gives CDR1 KGHSH, CDR2 LQKENI. CDR3 length: 15 residues. The CDR3 DNA reads as TGTGCCAGCTCACCAAGGACAGGGAGCGCAGATACGCAGTATTTT. It translates to CASSPRTGSADTQYF.

The gene calls are TRBV5-1 and TRBJ2-3, with a possible D match to TRBD1 (6 bases). Germline loops: CDR1 SGHRS, CDR2 YFSETQ. The CDR3 covers 13 residues. The V end lost 3 bases, the J end lost 3 bases, and 8 bases lay between the germline ends. CDR3 residues: CASSSQGTDTQYF. Here the CDR3 DNA reads TGCGCCAGCAGCTCACAGGGAACAGATACGCAGTATTTT.

The CDR3 DNA follows: TGTGCCAGCAGCTTTTACAGGGGGCGGCCGAGCACTGAAGCTTTCTTT. Residues: CASSFYRGRPSTEAFF. This chain uses TRBV5-6 with TRBJ1-1; 9 nucleotides agree with TRBD1. The CDR3 contains 16 residues. Germline lookup yields CDR1 SGHDT and CDR2 YYEEEE. V lost 2 bases and J lost 4; bases outside the gene matches: 9.

The chain carries TRBV5-6 and TRBJ1-2; the match to TRBD1 covers 7 bases. CDR1 and CDR2 from the germline V gene are SGHDT and YYEEEE. The CDR3 sequence is 15 residues long. V dropped 6 bases and J dropped 8; count of bases not matched to a gene: 16. The CDR3 protein is CASTSLTGQVDGYTF. In DNA, the CDR3 is TGTGCCAGCACCTCTTTGACCGGACAGGTGGACGGCTACACCTTC.

The chain couples TRBV4-2 to TRBJ2-1; perhaps TRBD2 as D (6 bases). This CDR3 is built from 15 residues. Trimming took off 1 base at V and 4 bases at J, with 11 bases between the two ends. Per the germline V gene, CDR1 is LGHNA and CDR2 is YNFKEQ. CDR3 DNA sequence: TGTGCCAGCAGCCAAGGCGGGACCCCTTACAATGAGCAGTTCTTC. Translated: CASSQGGTPYNEQFF.

This chain uses TRBV7-3 with TRBJ2-3; 8 bases fit TRBD1. The CDR3 is 16 residues long. V shed 5 bases and J 1 base; nucleotides not matched to a gene: 8. CDR1 SGHTA and CDR2 FQGTGA come from the germline V gene. The DNA for the CDR3 is TGTGCCAGCAGCCTCAGGGGGCGAGTCGGCACAGATACGCAGTATTTT. Its protein is CASSLRGRVGTDTQYF.

J is TRBJ1-5 and V is TRBV2; 11 nucleotides match TRBD1. Trimming took 3 bases from V and 5 from J; bases not matched to a gene: 0. Germline V gives CDR1 SNHLY, CDR2 FYNNEI. The CDR3 loop spans 14 amino acids. The CDR3 is CASSEGQGDQPQHF. CDR3 in DNA: TGTGCCAGCAGTGAGGGACAGGGGGATCAGCCCCAGCATTTT.

The rearrangement joins TRBV6-5 to TRBJ1-1; D is unresolved. Germline V gives CDR1 MNHEY, CDR2 SVGAGI. V was shortened by 2 bases and J by 4 bases, with 11 bases between the two germline ends. The length of the CDR3 is 14 residues. The CDR3 spells CASSYALGSTEAFF. The CDR3 DNA sequence: TGTGCCAGCAGTTACGCTCTCGGTAGCACTGAAGCTTTCTTT.

This clone was detected a few times. The V and J genes are TRBV5-1 and TRBJ1-2, with a tentative D call TRBD1 (6 bases). The CDR3 totals 17 residues. The V end was cut by 3 bases, the J end by 5 bases, with 23 bases between. Germline V gene data show CDR1 as SGHRS and CDR2 as YFSETQ. The CDR3 nucleotides read TGCGCCAGCAGCTGGGAGGGGACATCCTTTTCTGATTATGGCTACACCTTC. Encoded protein: CASSWEGTSFSDYGYTF.

Note on this clone: The junction differs from germline at one of its ends, possibly a read error. The sample has other DNA sequences that encode this CDR3 too. The chain joins TRBV5-1 to TRBJ1-6, with D maybe TRBD1 (5 bases). CDR1 is SGHRS and CDR2 is YFSETQ in the germline V gene. CDR3 length: 17 amino acids. The DNA for the CDR3 is TGCGCCAGCAGCTTGGGACAGCCGAGCTCCTATAATTCCCCCCTCCACTTT. Protein: CASSLGQPSSYNSPLHF.

The genes are TRBV9 and TRBJ2-1; TRBD1 agrees at 7 bases. The V gene's germline CDR1 is SGDLS and CDR2 YYNGEE. J gave up 2 bases and V 3 bases, and 5 bases lay outside the gene matches. The CDR3 spans 15 residues. The CDR3 DNA follows: TGTGCCAGCAGCGCTCGGGACAGCCCCTACAATGAGCAGTTCTTC. It specifies CASSARDSPYNEQFF.

The CDR3 nucleotides read TGTGCCAGCAGCGCTAGCGGGGGGCGGGAGGATACGCAGTATTTT. It is translated as CASSASGGREDTQYF. V usage is TRBV9 and J usage is TRBJ2-3; the match to TRBD2 covers 11 bases. The ends lost 3 bases at V and 6 bases at J; junction bases unmatched: 6. Germline CDR1 is SGDLS and CDR2 is YYNGEE. CDR3 length equals 15 residues.

The chain joins TRBV19 to TRBJ1-1; D gene ambiguous. The CDR3 has 13 amino acids. V was shortened by 5 bases and J by 3 bases, with 10 bases between the two germline ends. Germline V gene sequence: CDR1 LNHDA, CDR2 SQIVND (reference sequence). The CDR3 loop reads CASSVRGDTEAFF. The CDR3, as DNA: TGTGCCAGTAGTGTTCGGGGAGACACTGAAGCTTTCTTT.

The chain links TRBV4-1 to TRBJ1-1; D not certain. The germline V and J ends were trimmed by 0 bases and 1 base, with 6 bases remaining between them. The CDR3 is made up of 14 amino acids. CDR1 MGHRA and CDR2 YSYEKL come from the germline V gene. DNA for the CDR3: TGCGCCAGCAGCCAAGATTACAGGAACACTGAAGCTTTCTTT. Translated: CASSQDYRNTEAFF.

V is TRBV7-6 and J is TRBJ2-3, with 11 bases fitting TRBD2. Germline CDR1 reads SGHVS; CDR2 reads FNYEAQ. V dropped 0 bases and J dropped 5; count of bases not matched to a gene: 10. The CDR3 spans 18 residues. The CDR3 spells CASSLAPLAGGQRDTQYF. The CDR3 DNA is TGTGCCAGCAGCTTAGCGCCATTAGCGGGGGGGCAAAGAGATACGCAGTATTTT.

The sample holds one count of this clone. J is TRBJ1-1 and V is TRBV4-2; D uncertain. Germline lookup yields CDR1 LGHNA and CDR2 YNFKEQ. The length of the CDR3 is 16 residues. The V gene lost 2 bases and the J gene lost 3 bases, with 16 bases spanning the gap. The CDR3 region has the DNA TGTGCCAGCAGCCAAAGTCTGGGCGAGAGGGACACTGAAGCTTTCTTT. This translates into CASSQSLGERDTEAFF.